This TCR beta chain was retrieved from a study of control samples from healthy donors and cancer patients (TCRdb year 2020). The CDR3 has 16 amino acids, counting the end cysteine and phenylalanine. The DNA shown is the 48-base CDR3, in frame from base 1. At the junction V is shortened by 1 base and J by 3 bases; bases outside the gene matches: 6. Looking up the germline V gene (reference sequence) yields CDR1 LGHDT and CDR2 YNNKEL. About this clone itself: Its binding antigen is unknown. No clone much larger than this one lies a single base away; base qualities are absent.

Libraries were constructed by the immunoSEQ multiplex PCR assay. TCRdb mirrors the immuneACCESS table, restricted to in-frame sequences. Some clones are absent from its copies; in checked studies, under half trace to an unresolved V gene, and the reason for the others is unknown. The sample table holds some 90,000 clones, of which 85% to 90% were seen once. 6.5% to 8% of the sample goes to the ten largest clones. In this chain, TRBV3-1 (or the pseudogene TRBV3-2) is recombined with TRBJ2-7; 10 junctional bases match TRBD2. The TCR sequence derives from a woman aged 55-70 years in good health. Sequences were obtained from blood. CDR3 protein: CASSQATSGVDYEQYF. DNA sequence: TGTGCCAGCAGCCAAGCAACTAGCGGGGTGGACTACGAGCAGTACTTC.